This T cell receptor (beta chain) is drawn from a study of blood T cell repertoires in COVID-19. As for the study in general: Collection of acute and convalescent COVID-19 samples took place in the United States, Italy and Spain. Sources were T cells, B-cell-depleted T cells, or PBMCs; the material itself was cDNA or gDNA.

Seattle's cohort entered during active infection and was followed longitudinally. Germline V gene lookup returns CDR1 SEHNR and CDR2 FQNEAQ (reference sequence). The CDR3 loop spans 15 amino acids. Trimming stripped 1 base from V and 4 bases from J, with 13 bases between. Sequenced by immunoSEQ multiplex PCR; TCRdb stores in-frame clones only, minus some. This table holds about 150,000 clones, more than 75% found once. The chain uses TRBV7-9 and TRBJ1-2; the D gene is possibly TRBD1 (6 bases). The TCR sequence derives from an older woman with COVID-19, enrolled during active disease. The sequencing input was peripheral blood. The CDR3 here is CASSLDGQGIYGYTF. CDR3 bases: TGTGCCAGCAGCTTAGACGGCCAGGGGATCTATGGCTACACCTTC.